A single sample gave rise to the 20 T cell receptor beta chains below, sequenced in a study of shared clonotypes between healthy human individuals (dated by TCRdb to 2020 to 2022). Library preparation used the immunoSEQ multiplex PCR assay. The source is immuneACCESS, and TCRdb retained only in-frame sequences with V and J called. Part of the clones is not carried over; for the studies checked, unresolved V genes explain less than half of this, and the remainder is unexplained. The sample table holds around 2,000,000 clones, of which just under 95% were seen once. The ten largest clones capture 0.9% to 1.5% of the sample. CD8 naive samples consisted of CD45RO-negative cells that were positively selected for CCR7, yielding a CD45RA+CCR7+ population without TemRA cells. Material: naive CD8+ T cells sorted from blood. Sample cell subset or site, as interpreted from the label and publication: CD45RA+CCR7+. Every receptor here comes from a man in his late teens or twenties in good health.

The chain uses TRBV15 and TRBJ1-5, with D perhaps TRBD1 (5 bases). Germline assignment: CDR1 LNHNV and CDR2 YYDKDF (reference sequence). Trimming stripped 0 bases from V and 3 bases from J, with 24 bases between. The CDR3 extends over 20 amino acids. The CDR3 protein is CATSRDRDPGPMGPNQPQHF. The CDR3 nucleotides read TGTGCCACCAGCAGAGATCGGGACCCGGGACCCATGGGCCCCAATCAGCCCCAGCATTTT. Drawing the rest from reference TRBV15 and TRBJ1-5, the complete variable domain is DAMVIQNPRYQVTQFGKPVTLSCSQTLNHNVMYWYQQKSSQAPKLLFHYYDKDFNNEADTPDNFQSRRPNTSFCFLDIRSPGLGDTAMYLCATSRDRDPGPMGPNQPQHFGDGTRLSIL.

The J gene is TRBJ1-1, the V gene TRBV7-9; D might be TRBD1 (6 bases). Trimming removed 4 bases from V and 1 base from J, with 16 bases in between. Germline CDR1 and CDR2: SEHNR and FQNEAQ (reference sequence). The CDR3 is 16 amino acids. The chain's CDR3 is CASSSPAGRGNTEAFF. In DNA form, the CDR3 reads TGTGCCAGCAGCTCACCCGCAGGCAGGGGGAACACTGAAGCTTTCTTT.

CDR3 amino acids: CASSDSSGYNEQFF. DNA for the CDR3: TGTGCCAGCAGTGACTCTAGCGGCTACAATGAGCAGTTCTTC. This chain joins TRBV25-1 and TRBJ2-1; 7 positions agree with TRBD2. This CDR3 has 14 amino acids. J was trimmed by 3 bases and V by 3 bases; bases with no gene match: 2. CDR1 and CDR2 from the germline V gene are MGHDK and SYGVNS. The full variable domain, completed using reference TRBV25-1 and TRBJ2-1, is EADIYQTPRYLVIGTGKKITLECSQTMGHDKMYWYQQDPGMELHLIHYSYGVNSTEKGDLSSESTVSRIRTEHFPLTLESARPSHTSQYLCASSDSSGYNEQFFGPGTRLTVL.

The CDR3 is CASSPGLAHQETQYF. CDR3 nucleotide sequence: TGTGCCAGCAGCCCGGGACTAGCGCACCAAGAGACCCAGTACTTC. J is TRBJ2-5 and V is TRBV6-5; 10 bases line up with TRBD2. The CDR3 length is 15 residues. The J segment lost 0 bases and the V segment lost 6 bases, leaving 4 bases of the junction unmatched. CDR1 and CDR2 from the germline V gene are MNHEY and SVGAGI.

This clone was observed a handful of times. V usage is TRBV4-1 and J usage is TRBJ1-6, with a possible D match to TRBD1 (5 bases). Germline V CDR1 and CDR2: MGHRA, YSYEKL. Trimming stripped 0 bases from V and 7 bases from J, with 13 bases between. CDR3 length: 16 residues. The CDR3 DNA sequence: TGCGCCAGCAGCCAAGATCTAGGGGTTTGGAATTCACCCCTCCACTTT. Translating it yields CASSQDLGVWNSPLHF.

V is TRBV6-1 and J is TRBJ1-2; possibly TRBD1 for D (6 bases). The CDR3 runs to 14 residues. The germline V and J ends were trimmed by 2 bases and 3 bases, with 10 bases remaining between them. The germline CDR1 and CDR2 sequences are MNHNS and SASEGT. CDR3 nucleotide sequence: TGTGCCAGCAGTGAATTGGGGGCGGACTATGGCTACACCTTC. Its translation is CASSELGADYGYTF.

A remark on this clone: The same CDR3 is also encoded by other DNA sequences in this sample. V and J are TRBV13 and TRBJ2-1, with 7 bases that match TRBD2. V lost 3 bases and J lost 1; bases outside the gene matches: 3. There are 15 residues in the CDR3. Germline assignment: CDR1 PRHDT and CDR2 FYEKMQ (reference sequence). The CDR3 DNA reads as TGTGCCAGCAGCTTCGGGGGAGGGTCCTACAATGAGCAGTTCTTC. The encoded protein is CASSFGGGSYNEQFF.

The V and J genes are TRBV27 and TRBJ1-5; no clear D. The CDR3 length is 14 residues. Germline loops: CDR1 MNHEY, CDR2 SMNVEV (reference sequence). Trimming removed 7 bases at V and 4 bases at J, with 14 bases between. CDR3 region: CASTSLGSNQPQHF. The DNA for the CDR3 is TGTGCCAGCACCTCCCTGGGGAGTAATCAGCCCCAGCATTTT.

V is TRBV6-6 and J is TRBJ1-1, with D hard to call. Germline assignment: CDR1 MNHNY and CDR2 SVGAGI (reference sequence). V lost 0 bases and J 7 bases, leaving 6 bases between the germline ends. The CDR3 is 12 residues long. The CDR3 coding sequence is TGTGCCAGCAGTTACTCTTTCGATGAAGCTTTCTTT. It codes for CASSYSFDEAFF.

The chain uses TRBV7-9 and TRBJ2-1; D remains ambiguous. The V gene lost 2 bases and the J gene lost 7 bases, with 9 bases spanning the gap. The V gene's germline CDR1 is SEHNR and CDR2 FQNEAQ (reference sequence). The CDR3 sequence is 13 residues long. CDR3 nucleotide sequence: TGTGCCAGCAGCTTATTCTCCGGGAATGAGCAGTTCTTC. It yields the protein CASSLFSGNEQFF. The variable domain in full, completed from reference TRBV7-9 and TRBJ2-1, reads DTGVSQNPRHKITKRGQNVTFRCDPISEHNRLYWYRQTLGQGPEFLTYFQNEAQLEKSRLLSDRFSAERPKGSFSTLEIQRTEQGDSAMYLCASSLFSGNEQFFGPGTRLTVL.

The chain links TRBV4-1 to TRBJ2-6, with a possible D match to TRBD1 (5 bases). Germline CDR1 is MGHRA and CDR2 is YSYEKL. The CDR3 contains 16 residues. The V end was cut by 2 bases, the J end by 0 bases, with 8 bases between. CDR3 nucleotide sequence: TGCGCCAGCAGCCAACCTGACAGCTCTGGGGCCAACGTCCTGACTTTC. Its translation is CASSQPDSSGANVLTF.

The V call is TRBV2, the J call TRBJ2-7; 8 bases agree with TRBD1. The V gene end was trimmed by 4 bases and the J gene end by 3 bases; junction bases not matched to a gene: 5. CDR1 is SNHLY, CDR2 FYNNEI, per germline. The CDR3 totals 14 residues. CDR3 sequence (DNA): TGTGCCAGCAGTGGGATGGACAGGGTCTACGAGCAGTACTTC. Its protein product is CASSGMDRVYEQYF.

V and J are TRBV7-2 and TRBJ2-7, with 10 positions matching TRBD2. The CDR3 has 16 amino acids. V lost 3 bases, J lost 2 bases, and 7 bases stayed unmatched. Germline CDR1 reads SGHTA; CDR2 reads FQGNSA. CDR3 DNA sequence: TGTGCCAGCAGCTTTATGACTAGCGGGTACCCCTACGAGCAGTACTTC. It codes for CASSFMTSGYPYEQYF.

Concerning this clone: The same CDR3 can be traced to other DNA sequences in this sample. CDR3 in amino acids: CASSYSDRGYEQYF. The CDR3 DNA follows: TGTGCCAGCAGTTACAGCGACAGGGGTTACGAGCAGTACTTC. The chain employs TRBV6-5 and TRBJ2-7; 8 nucleotides align to TRBD1. The germline CDR1 and CDR2 sequences are MNHEY and SVGAGI. This CDR3 is 14 amino acids long. Losses at the gene ends were 2 bases for V and 4 bases for J; bases not matched to a gene: 4.

V and J are TRBV5-1 and TRBJ2-3; 10 bases match TRBD2. The CDR3 has 18 residues. Germline assignment: CDR1 SGHRS and CDR2 YFSETQ. After removal of 0 bases from V and 3 bases from J, the junction contained 10 bases not matched to a gene. The CDR3 sequence is CASSLEASGGIHTDTQYF. The CDR3 coding sequence is TGCGCCAGCAGCTTGGAGGCTAGCGGGGGTATTCATACAGATACGCAGTATTTT.

The chain recombines TRBV7-8 with TRBJ2-1; weak D call: TRBD2 (6 bases). The CDR3 contains 14 residues. Looked up from germline, CDR1 is SGHVS and CDR2 is FQNEAQ. The V and J ends lost 0 bases and 4 bases respectively, with 7 bases between them. This CDR3 reads CASSLAGGYNEQFF. The DNA for the CDR3 is TGTGCCAGCAGCTTAGCGGGGGGTTACAATGAGCAGTTCTTC.

The chain is built from TRBV30 and TRBJ1-5; 7 nucleotides align to TRBD1. Per germline, CDR1 GTSNPN and CDR2 SVGIG (reference sequence). The CDR3 is made up of 13 amino acids. With V trimmed by 6 bases and J by 5 bases, 7 bases remained unmatched. CDR3 DNA: TGTGCCTGTACAGGGGATGGAGATCAGCCCCAGCATTTT. Translated: CACTGDGDQPQHF.

The rearrangement links TRBV7-8 to TRBJ2-7, with a possible D match to TRBD2 (6 bases). The CDR3 consists of 14 residues. The germline V and J ends were trimmed by 6 bases and 2 bases, with 14 bases remaining between them. The germline CDR1 and CDR2 sequences are SGHVS and FQNEAQ. The CDR3 region has the DNA TGTGCCAGCAGGGGCGGGGATGGTACCTACGAGCAGTACTTC. It specifies CASRGGDGTYEQYF.

The chain recombines TRBV19 with TRBJ2-7; 12 positions agree with TRBD1. Germline-derived CDR1 and CDR2 are LNHDA and SQIVND (reference sequence). The length of the CDR3 is 15 residues. The trim removed 3 bases at V and 0 bases at J, leaving 0 bases unmatched. The CDR3 loop reads CASSMGQGASYEQYF. CDR3 in DNA: TGTGCCAGTAGTATGGGACAGGGGGCCTCCTACGAGCAGTACTTC.

V usage is TRBV5-5 and J usage is TRBJ2-1; D is possibly TRBD1 (6 bases). V lost 3 bases and J 6 bases, leaving 13 bases between the germline ends. The germline V gene encodes CDR1 SGHKS and CDR2 YYEKEE (reference sequence). The CDR3 length is 14 residues. The CDR3 reads CASSSLSRGNEQFF. The CDR3 DNA sequence: TGTGCCAGCAGCTCATTAAGCAGGGGCAATGAGCAGTTCTTC.